The 3 T cell receptor beta chains below were found in one sample sequenced in a study of blood T cells in healthy people across ages. PCR was performed a second time for roughly 7 to 11 cycles using a sample-barcoded 5' primer and a J-beta primer mix. TCRdb re-called the 5' RACE reads with MiXCR, one entry per CDR3 protein. This table holds about 730,000 distinct CDR3 sequences, roughly 43% found once. Material for sequencing was blood. The source of these receptors is a woman in her fifties or sixties in good health.

This clonotype was counted at least ten times. CDR3 sequence reads: CSVETGERDHQETQYF. The CDR3 DNA reads as TGCAGCGTTGAGACAGGGGAAAGGGATCACCAAGAGACCCAGTACTTC. The rearrangement links TRBV29-1 to TRBJ2-5, with TRBD1 matching over 8 bases. The CDR3 sequence is 16 residues long. Germline values: CDR1 SQVTM, CDR2 ANQGSEA. Trimming at V came to 3 bases and at J to 0 bases, leaving 9 bases not matched to a gene.

This clonotype was counted only a few times. The chain employs TRBV29-1 and TRBJ2-3; possibly TRBD2 for D (7 bases). CDR1 is SQVTM and CDR2 is ANQGSEA in the germline V gene. CDR3 length: 15 residues. The V and J ends lost 7 bases and 2 bases respectively, with 19 bases between them. DNA of the CDR3: TGCAGCGCGCCAAGGGGGGGACTCCTCACAGATACGCAGTATTTT. Its protein is CSAPRGGLLTDTQYF.

J is TRBJ1-4 and V is TRBV29-1, with D possibly TRBD1 on 6 matching bases. Germline loops: CDR1 SQVTM, CDR2 ANQGSEA. This CDR3 contains 15 residues. V was cut by 0 bases and J by 6 bases, with 14 bases left in between. CDR3: CSVEETTGEDEKLFF. The CDR3, as DNA: TGCAGCGTTGAAGAGACGACAGGCGAAGATGAAAAACTGTTTTTT.